The sequence of this T cell receptor (beta chain) was determined in a study of graft-versus-host responses after intestinal transplantation. Study-wide results and limits: Marrow from the recipient contained GvH clones, some of which had appeared first in ileum or blood.

Germline V gene sequence: CDR1 SGHVS, CDR2 FQNEAQ. The CDR3 is 15 amino acids. V lost 5 bases and J 8 bases, leaving 18 bases between the germline ends. Concerning this clone itself: Its target is unknown.

TCRdb keeps only in-frame clones here, not all; method: immunoSEQ multiplex PCR. The table records roughly 56,000 clones, 91% of them present only once. The material was PBMCs, obtained less than 130 days after intestinal transplantation. The source of this sequence is a human patient who received an intestinal transplant, so some T cells may come from the graft donor. The rearrangement links TRBV7-8 to TRBJ1-4, with D uncertain. The CDR3 sequence is CASSHKPVGFEKLFF. CDR3 DNA sequence: TGTGCCAGCAGCCACAAGCCCGTCGGTTTCGAAAAACTGTTTTTT.